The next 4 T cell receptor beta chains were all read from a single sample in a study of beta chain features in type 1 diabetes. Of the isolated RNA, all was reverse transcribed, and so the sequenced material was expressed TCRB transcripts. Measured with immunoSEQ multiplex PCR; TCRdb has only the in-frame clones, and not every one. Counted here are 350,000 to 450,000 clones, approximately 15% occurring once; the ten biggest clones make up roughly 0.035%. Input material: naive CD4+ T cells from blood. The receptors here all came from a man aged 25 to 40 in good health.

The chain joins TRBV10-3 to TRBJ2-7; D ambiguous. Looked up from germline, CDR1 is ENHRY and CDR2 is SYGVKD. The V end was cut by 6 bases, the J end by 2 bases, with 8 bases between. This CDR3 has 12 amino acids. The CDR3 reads CAISVVAYEQYF. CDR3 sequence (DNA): TGTGCCATCAGCGTAGTGGCCTACGAGCAGTACTTC.

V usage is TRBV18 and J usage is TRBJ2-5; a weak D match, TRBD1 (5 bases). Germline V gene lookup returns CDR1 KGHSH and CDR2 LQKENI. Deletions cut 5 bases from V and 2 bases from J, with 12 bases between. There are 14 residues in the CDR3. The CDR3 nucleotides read TGTGCCAGCTCAGAAGGACAAGCTCAAGAGACCCAGTACTTC. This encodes CASSEGQAQETQYF. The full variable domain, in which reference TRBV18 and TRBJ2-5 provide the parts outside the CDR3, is NAGVMQNPRHLVRRRGQEARLRCSPMKGHSHVYWYRQLPEEGLKFMVYLQKENIIDESGMPKERFSAEFPKEGPSILRIQQVVRGDSAAYFCASSEGQAQETQYFGPGTRLLVL.

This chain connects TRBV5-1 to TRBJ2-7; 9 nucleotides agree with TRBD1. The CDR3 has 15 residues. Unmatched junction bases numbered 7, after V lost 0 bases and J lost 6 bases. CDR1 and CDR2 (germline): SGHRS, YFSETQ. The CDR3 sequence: CASSLAGQGLSEQYF. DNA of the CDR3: TGCGCCAGCAGCTTGGCTGGACAGGGGCTGTCCGAGCAGTACTTC.

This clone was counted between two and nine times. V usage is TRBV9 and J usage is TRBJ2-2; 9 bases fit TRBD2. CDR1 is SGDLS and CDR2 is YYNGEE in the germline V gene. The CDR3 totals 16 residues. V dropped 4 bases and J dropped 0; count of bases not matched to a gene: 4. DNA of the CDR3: TGTGCCAGCAGCCAGCGGGGGGACCCGAACACCGGGGAGCTGTTTTTT. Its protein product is CASSQRGDPNTGELFF.